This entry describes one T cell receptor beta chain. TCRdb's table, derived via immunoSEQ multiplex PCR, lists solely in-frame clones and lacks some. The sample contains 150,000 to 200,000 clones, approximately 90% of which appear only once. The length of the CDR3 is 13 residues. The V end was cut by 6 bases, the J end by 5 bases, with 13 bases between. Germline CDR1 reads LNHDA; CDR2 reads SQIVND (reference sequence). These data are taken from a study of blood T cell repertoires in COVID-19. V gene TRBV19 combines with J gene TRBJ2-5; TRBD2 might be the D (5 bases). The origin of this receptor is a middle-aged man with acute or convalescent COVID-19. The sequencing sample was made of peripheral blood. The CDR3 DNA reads TGTGCCAGTAGACCTGGGCGGGTGGAGACCCAGTACTTC. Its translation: CASRPGRVETQYF.